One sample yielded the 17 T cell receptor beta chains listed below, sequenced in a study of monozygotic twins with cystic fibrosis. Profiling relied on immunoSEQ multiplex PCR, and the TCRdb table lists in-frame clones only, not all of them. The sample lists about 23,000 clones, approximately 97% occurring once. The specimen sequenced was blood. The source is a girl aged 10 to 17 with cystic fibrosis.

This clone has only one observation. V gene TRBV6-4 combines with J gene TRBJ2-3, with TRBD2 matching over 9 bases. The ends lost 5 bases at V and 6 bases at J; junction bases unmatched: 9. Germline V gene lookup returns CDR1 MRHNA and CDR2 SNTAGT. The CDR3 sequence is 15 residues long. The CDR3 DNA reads TGTGCCAGCAGTCGAGATGCGGGAGGGCCGGATACGCAGTATTTT. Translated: CASSRDAGGPDTQYF.

In DNA, the CDR3 is TGCGCCAGCAGCTTGGCCGGGGGACAGGGGTCGAACACCGGGGAGCTGTTTTTT. Its translation is CASSLAGGQGSNTGELFF. The J gene is TRBJ2-2, the V gene TRBV5-1; TRBD1 matches 10 bases. Germline V gene sequence: CDR1 SGHRS, CDR2 YFSETQ. The J segment lost 0 bases and the V segment lost 0 bases, leaving 5 bases of the junction unmatched. The CDR3 has 18 residues.

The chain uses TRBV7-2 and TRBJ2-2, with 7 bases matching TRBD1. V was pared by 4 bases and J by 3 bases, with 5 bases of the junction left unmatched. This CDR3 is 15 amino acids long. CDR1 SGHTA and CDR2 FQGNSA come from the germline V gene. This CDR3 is CASSSTGVDTGELFF. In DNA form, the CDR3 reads TGTGCCAGCAGCTCCACAGGGGTCGACACCGGGGAGCTGTTTTTT.

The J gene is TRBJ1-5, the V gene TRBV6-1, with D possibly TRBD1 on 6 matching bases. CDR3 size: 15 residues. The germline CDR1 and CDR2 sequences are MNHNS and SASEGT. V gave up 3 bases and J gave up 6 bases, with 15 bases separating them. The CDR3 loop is CASSDDGGLGQPQHF. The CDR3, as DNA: TGTGCCAGCAGTGATGACGGGGGCCTTGGTCAGCCCCAGCATTTT.

This chain's CDR3 is CASSQGPGDRGPHTEAFF. The CDR3 nucleotides are TGCGCCAGCAGCCAAGGCCCGGGGGACAGGGGCCCGCACACTGAAGCTTTCTTT. The chain is built from TRBV4-3 and TRBJ1-1; 10 bases agree with TRBD1. Germline CDR1 and CDR2: LGHNA and YSLEER. V dropped 1 base and J dropped 3; count of bases not matched to a gene: 11. The CDR3 extends over 18 amino acids.

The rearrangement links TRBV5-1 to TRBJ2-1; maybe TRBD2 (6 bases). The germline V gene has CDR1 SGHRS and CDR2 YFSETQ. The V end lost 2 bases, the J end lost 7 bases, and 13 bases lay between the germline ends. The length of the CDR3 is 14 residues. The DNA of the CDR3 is TGCGCCAGCAGCTTAGAGCGGGTGGGGAATGAGCAGTTCTTC. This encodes CASSLERVGNEQFF.

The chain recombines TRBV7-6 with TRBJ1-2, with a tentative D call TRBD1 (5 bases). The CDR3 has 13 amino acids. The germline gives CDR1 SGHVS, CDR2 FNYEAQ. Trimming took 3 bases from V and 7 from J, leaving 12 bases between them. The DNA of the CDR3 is TGTGCCAGCAGCTTCGGCGGGGCGTCTGGCTACACCTTC. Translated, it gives CASSFGGASGYTF.

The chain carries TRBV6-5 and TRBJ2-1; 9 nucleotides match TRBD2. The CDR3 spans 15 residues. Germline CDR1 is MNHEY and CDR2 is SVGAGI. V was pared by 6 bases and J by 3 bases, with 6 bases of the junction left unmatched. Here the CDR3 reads CASSLAGVYYNEQFF. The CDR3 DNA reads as TGTGCCAGCAGCTTAGCGGGAGTATACTACAATGAGCAGTTCTTC.

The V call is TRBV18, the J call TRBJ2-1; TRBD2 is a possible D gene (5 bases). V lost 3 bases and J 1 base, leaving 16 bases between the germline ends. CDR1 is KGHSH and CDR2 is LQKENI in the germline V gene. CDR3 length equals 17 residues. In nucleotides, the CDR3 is TGTGCCAGCTCACCCACCGGGAAGACTCGGTCCTACAATGAGCAGTTCTTC. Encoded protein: CASSPTGKTRSYNEQFF.

The CDR3 loop is CASSREWDTNEKLFF. The CDR3, as DNA: TGTGCCAGCAGCCGCGAGTGGGACACTAATGAAAAACTGTTTTTT. This chain uses TRBV2 with TRBJ1-4; a weak D match, TRBD1 (5 bases). Germline V CDR1 and CDR2: SNHLY, FYNNEI. This CDR3 is built from 15 residues. The V end was cut by 6 bases, the J end by 2 bases, with 13 bases between. Drawing the rest from reference TRBV2 and TRBJ1-4, the complete variable domain is EPEVTQTPSHQVTQMGQEVILRCVPISNHLYFYWYRQILGQKVEFLVSFYNNEISEKSEIFDDQFSVERPDGSNFTLKIRSTKLEDSAMYFCASSREWDTNEKLFFGSGTQLSVL.

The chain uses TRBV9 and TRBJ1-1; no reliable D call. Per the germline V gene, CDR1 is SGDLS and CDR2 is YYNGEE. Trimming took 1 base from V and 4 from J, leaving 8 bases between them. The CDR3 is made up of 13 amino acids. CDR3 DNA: TGTGCCAGCAGCGTATTACCGGGCACTGAAGCTTTCTTT. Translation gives CASSVLPGTEAFF.

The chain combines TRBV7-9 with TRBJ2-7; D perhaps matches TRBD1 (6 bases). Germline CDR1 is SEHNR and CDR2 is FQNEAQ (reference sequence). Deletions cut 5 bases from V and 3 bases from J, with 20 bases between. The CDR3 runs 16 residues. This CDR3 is CASSTLEGQANYEQYF. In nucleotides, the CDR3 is TGTGCCAGCAGCACTCTCGAGGGACAAGCTAACTACGAGCAGTACTTC. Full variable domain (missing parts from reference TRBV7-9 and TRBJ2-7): DTGVSQNPRHKITKRGQNVTFRCDPISEHNRLYWYRQTLGQGPEFLTYFQNEAQLEKSRLLSDRFSAERPKGSFSTLEIQRTEQGDSAMYLCASSTLEGQANYEQYFGPGTRLTVT.

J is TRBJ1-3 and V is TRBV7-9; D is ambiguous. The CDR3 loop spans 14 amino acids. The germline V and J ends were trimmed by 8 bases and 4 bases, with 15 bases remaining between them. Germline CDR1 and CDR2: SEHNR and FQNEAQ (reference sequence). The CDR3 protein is CASLGDGSGNTIYF. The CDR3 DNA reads TGTGCCAGCCTCGGGGATGGATCCGGAAACACCATATATTTT.

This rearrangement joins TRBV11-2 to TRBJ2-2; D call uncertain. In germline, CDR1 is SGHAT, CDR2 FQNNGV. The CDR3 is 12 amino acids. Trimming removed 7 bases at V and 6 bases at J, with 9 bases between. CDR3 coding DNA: TGTGCCAGCAACCAACCACCCGGGGAGCTGTTTTTT. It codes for CASNQPPGELFF.

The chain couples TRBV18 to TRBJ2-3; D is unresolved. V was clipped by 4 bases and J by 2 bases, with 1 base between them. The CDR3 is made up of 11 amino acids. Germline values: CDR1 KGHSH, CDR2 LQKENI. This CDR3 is CASSHTDTQYF. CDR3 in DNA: TGTGCCAGCTCACACACAGATACGCAGTATTTT.

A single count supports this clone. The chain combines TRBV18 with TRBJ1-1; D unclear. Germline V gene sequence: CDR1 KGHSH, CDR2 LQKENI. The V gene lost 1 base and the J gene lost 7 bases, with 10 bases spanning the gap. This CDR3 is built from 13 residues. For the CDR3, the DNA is TGTGCCAGCTCACCACGTCCCGTTTTTGAAGCTTTCTTT. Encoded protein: CASSPRPVFEAFF. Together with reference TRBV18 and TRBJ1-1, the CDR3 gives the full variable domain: NAGVMQNPRHLVRRRGQEARLRCSPMKGHSHVYWYRQLPEEGLKFMVYLQKENIIDESGMPKERFSAEFPKEGPSILRIQQVVRGDSAAYFCASSPRPVFEAFFGQGTRLTVV.

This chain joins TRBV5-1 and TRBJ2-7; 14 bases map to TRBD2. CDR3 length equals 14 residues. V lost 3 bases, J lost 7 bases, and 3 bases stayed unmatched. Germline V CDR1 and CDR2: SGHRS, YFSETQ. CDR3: CASSSTSGRGEQYF. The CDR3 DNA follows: TGCGCCAGCAGCTCGACTAGCGGGAGGGGTGAGCAGTACTTC.